Below, 9 T cell receptor beta chains from the same sample are listed, as sequenced in a study of OX40 agonist ivuxolimab in advanced cancers. Repertoires were generated with immunoSEQ multiplex PCR, while TCRdb's copy carries only in-frame clones and drops some. Seen here are about 38,000 clones, about nine tenths observed once, and the top ten hold roughly 9%. The sample consisted of CD4+ or CD8+ T cells sorted from blood, taken in a trial of the OX40 agonist ivuxolimab. These receptors all come from an adult with an advanced solid tumor such as melanoma, head and neck, liver or kidney cancer.

CDR3 region: CASSYPRADTQYF. For the CDR3, the DNA is TGTGCCAGCAGTTACCCGAGGGCAGATACGCAGTATTTT. The V and J genes are TRBV6-5 and TRBJ2-3; perhaps TRBD2 as D (5 bases). CDR1 is MNHEY, CDR2 SVGAGI, per germline. V lost 2 bases to trimming and J lost 4 bases, with 7 bases between them. The CDR3 totals 13 residues.

V usage is TRBV19 and J usage is TRBJ1-2; TRBD1 matches at 11 bases. The CDR3 is 17 residues long. Germline lookup yields CDR1 LNHDA and CDR2 SQIVND (reference sequence). With 4 bases clipped from V and 0 bases from J, the junction kept 7 bases outside the gene matches. The CDR3 reads CASSTGDRGEANYGYTF. CDR3 in DNA: TGTGCCAGTAGTACTGGGGACAGGGGGGAAGCTAACTATGGCTACACCTTC.

The gene calls are TRBV6-1 and TRBJ1-5; D gene unclear. V dropped 5 bases and J dropped 7 bases, with 9 bases sitting between them. This CDR3 contains 12 residues. The germline CDR1 and CDR2 sequences are MNHNS and SASEGT. The CDR3 loop is CASSSPGQPQHF. CDR3 in DNA: TGTGCCAGCAGTTCCCCCGGCCAGCCCCAGCATTTT.

This clone has just one count. The genes are TRBV10-3 and TRBJ2-4, with 9 bases aligning to TRBD2. Germline CDR1 reads ENHRY; CDR2 reads SYGVKD. CDR3 length equals 17 residues. Germline trimming cut 0 bases from V and 3 bases from J; bases unmatched to any gene: 6. In DNA, the CDR3 is TGTGCCATCAGTGAGTCATCTAGCGGGGAGGTCAAAAACATTCAGTACTTC. As protein: CAISESSSGEVKNIQYF.

V usage is TRBV27 and J usage is TRBJ2-1; 7 nucleotides align to TRBD2. CDR1 MNHEY and CDR2 SMNVEV come from the germline V gene (reference sequence). The CDR3 loop spans 13 amino acids. After removal of 9 bases from V and 4 bases from J, the junction contained 6 bases not matched to a gene. In DNA form, the CDR3 reads TGTGCCAGTGCTAGCGGAGCTTACAATGAGCAGTTCTTC. Translation gives CASASGAYNEQFF.

Only one count was recorded for this clone. The rearrangement joins TRBV27 to TRBJ2-3; TRBD2 matches at 8 bases. With 8 bases clipped from V and 5 bases from J, the junction kept 12 bases outside the gene matches. The CDR3 covers 15 residues. The germline V gene has CDR1 MNHEY and CDR2 SMNVEV (reference sequence). The CDR3 region is CASQARGEVVDTQYF. The CDR3 DNA reads TGTGCCAGCCAAGCGCGGGGGGAGGTTGTAGATACGCAGTATTTT.

The chain uses TRBV5-1 and TRBJ1-2; D remains ambiguous. This CDR3 comprises 12 residues. V shed 0 bases and J shed 8 bases, with 8 bases lying between them. In germline, CDR1 is SGHRS, CDR2 YFSETQ. The CDR3 loop reads CASSLAGKGYTF. The DNA for the CDR3 is TGCGCCAGCAGCTTGGCAGGTAAAGGCTACACCTTC.

The genes are TRBV10-3 and TRBJ1-1; D is possibly TRBD1 (5 bases). Looked up from germline, CDR1 is ENHRY and CDR2 is SYGVKD. V lost 2 bases, J lost 3 bases, and 10 bases lay in between. The CDR3 consists of 14 residues. The CDR3 coding sequence is TGTGCCATCAGTGAGACAGGAGGGTACACTGAAGCTTTCTTT. This sequence encodes CAISETGGYTEAFF.

The chain links TRBV5-1 to TRBJ2-1, with a weak D call TRBD2 (6 bases). Deletions cut 0 bases from V and 9 bases from J, with 7 bases between. The CDR3 totals 12 residues. Looked up from germline, CDR1 is SGHRS and CDR2 is YFSETQ. The CDR3 loop is CASSLAGGEQFF. The CDR3 DNA sequence: TGCGCCAGCAGCTTGGCCGGGGGTGAGCAGTTCTTC.